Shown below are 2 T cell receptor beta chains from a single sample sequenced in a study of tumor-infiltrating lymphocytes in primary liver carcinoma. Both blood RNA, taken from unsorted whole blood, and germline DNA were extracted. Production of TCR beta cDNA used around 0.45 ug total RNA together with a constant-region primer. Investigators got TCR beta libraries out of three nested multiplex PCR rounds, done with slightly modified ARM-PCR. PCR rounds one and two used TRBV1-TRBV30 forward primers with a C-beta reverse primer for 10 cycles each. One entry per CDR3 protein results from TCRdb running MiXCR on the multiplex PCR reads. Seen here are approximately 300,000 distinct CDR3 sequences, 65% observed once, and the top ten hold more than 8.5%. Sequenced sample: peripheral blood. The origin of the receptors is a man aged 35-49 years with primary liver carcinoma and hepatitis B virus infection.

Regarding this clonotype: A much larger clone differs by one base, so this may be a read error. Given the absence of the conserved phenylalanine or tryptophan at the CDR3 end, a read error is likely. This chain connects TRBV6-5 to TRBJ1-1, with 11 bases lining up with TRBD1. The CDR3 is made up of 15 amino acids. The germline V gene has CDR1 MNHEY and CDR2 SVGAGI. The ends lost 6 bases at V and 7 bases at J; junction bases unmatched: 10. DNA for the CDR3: TGTGCCAGCAGACCGGACAGGGGGCGAACAGTTGAAGCTTTCTAT. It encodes CASRPDRGRTVEAFY.

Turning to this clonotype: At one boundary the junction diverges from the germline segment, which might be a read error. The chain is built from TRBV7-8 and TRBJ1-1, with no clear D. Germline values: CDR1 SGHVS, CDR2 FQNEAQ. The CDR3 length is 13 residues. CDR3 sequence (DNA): TGTGCCAGCAACTTAGCGTTGTACAGCGAAGCTTTCTTT. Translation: CASNLALYSEAFF.